This TCR beta chain was identified in a study of Ad26.COV2.S vaccination and SARS-CoV-2 variants. Across the whole study: Intramuscular Ad26.COV2.S doses were given once or twice, 56 days apart.

The treatment was: some 20 received Ad26.COV2.S at low or high dose, single or two shots; five or six received placebo; per-sample allocation not given. Samples were taken on day 63 after the first vaccine or placebo injection. The study used a vaccine consisting of an Ad26 vector that expressed Wuhan-strain SARS-CoV-2 spike. Profiling relied on immunoSEQ multiplex PCR, and the TCRdb table lists in-frame clones only, not all of them. The sample lists approximately 500,000 clones; 87% were seen once. This CDR3 is 15 amino acids long. Trimming cost V 4 bases and J 5 bases; bases outside gene matches: 3. Germline V CDR1 and CDR2: LGHNA, YNFKEQ. Study observations and caveats: Overall T cell responses may have been underestimated by the analyses of TCR breadth and depth.

Of note for this clone: Its antigen is unknown.

This sample comprised peripheral blood, obtained in a trial of Ad26.COV2.S vaccine versus placebo. The receptor comes from a person aged 18 to 65 who received the Ad26.COV2.S COVID-19 vaccine or a placebo. The chain links TRBV4-2 to TRBJ2-1, with 12 positions matching TRBD2. This CDR3 is CASSPGTSGHNEQFF. The DNA of the CDR3 is TGTGCCAGCAGCCCGGGGACTAGCGGGCACAATGAGCAGTTCTTC.